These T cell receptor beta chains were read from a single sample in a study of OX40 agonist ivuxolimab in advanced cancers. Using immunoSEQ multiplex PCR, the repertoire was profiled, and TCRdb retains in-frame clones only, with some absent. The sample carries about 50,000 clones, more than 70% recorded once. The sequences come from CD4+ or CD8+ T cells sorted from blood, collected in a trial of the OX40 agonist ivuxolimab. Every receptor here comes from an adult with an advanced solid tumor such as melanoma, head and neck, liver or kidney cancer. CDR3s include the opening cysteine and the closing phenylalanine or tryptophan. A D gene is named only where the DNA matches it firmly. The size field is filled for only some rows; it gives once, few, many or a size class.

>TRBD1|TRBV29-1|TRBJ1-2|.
CSALEGRGQAGYTF
TGCAGCGCTCTGGAGGGTAGGGGACAGGCAGGCTACACCTTC
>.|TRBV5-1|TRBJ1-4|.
CASSGETEPAGWEKLFF
TGCGCCAGCAGCGGAGAGACGGAGCCCGCGGGGTGGGAAAAACTGTTTTTT
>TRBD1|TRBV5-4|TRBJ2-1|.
CASSLAATGVLYNEQFF
TGTGCCAGCAGCTTGGCCGCGACAGGGGTCCTCTACAATGAGCAGTTCTTC
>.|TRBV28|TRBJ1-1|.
CASSFQATEAFF
TGTGCCAGCAGTTTTCAGGCTACTGAAGCTTTCTTT
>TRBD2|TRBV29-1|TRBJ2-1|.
CSVARALAGDYEQFF
TGCAGCGTGGCCAGGGCTCTAGCGGGAGACTATGAGCAGTTCTTC
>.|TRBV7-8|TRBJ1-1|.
CASSLGTTEAFF
TGTGCCAGCAGCTTAGGGACGACTGAAGCTTTCTTT
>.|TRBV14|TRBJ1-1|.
CASSPQMNTEAFF
TGTGCCAGCAGCCCCCAGATGAACACTGAAGCTTTCTTT
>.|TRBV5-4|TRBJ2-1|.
CASSWGLEQFF
TGTGCCAGCAGCTGGGGACTTGAGCAGTTCTTC
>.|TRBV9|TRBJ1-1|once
CASSLEGLDTEAFF
TGTGCCAGCAGCCTCGAGGGCTTGGACACTGAAGCTTTCTTT
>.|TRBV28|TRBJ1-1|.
CASSDTEAFF
TGTGCCAGCAGCGACACTGAAGCTTTCTTT
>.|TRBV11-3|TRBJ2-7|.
CASSLGLAAEQYF
TGTGCCAGCAGCTTAGGCTTAGCGGCCGAGCAGTACTTC
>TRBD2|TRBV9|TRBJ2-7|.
CASSPPTGTSAYEQYF
TGTGCCAGCAGCCCTCCCACCGGGACTAGCGCTTACGAGCAGTACTTC
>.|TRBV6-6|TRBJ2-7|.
CASSTIYEQYF
TGTGCCAGCAGCACTATCTACGAGCAGTACTTC
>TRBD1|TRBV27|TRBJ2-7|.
CASSRQGALYEQYF
TGTGCCAGCAGTCGACAGGGTGCTCTCTACGAGCAGTACTTC
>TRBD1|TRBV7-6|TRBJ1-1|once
CASSSGGTGLSAAFF
TGTGCCAGCAGCTCCGGCGGGACAGGGTTAAGTGCAGCTTTCTTT
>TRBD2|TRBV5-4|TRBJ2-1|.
CASSHGEGVSYNEQFF
TGTGCCAGCAGTCATGGGGAGGGAGTGTCCTACAATGAGCAGTTCTTC
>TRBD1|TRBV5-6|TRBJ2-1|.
CASSLPQGGLGNEQFF
TGTGCCAGCAGCTTACCACAGGGGGGATTAGGCAATGAGCAGTTCTTC
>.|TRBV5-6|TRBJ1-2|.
CASSSGQLDGYTF
TGTGCCAGCAGCTCAGGACAGCTGGATGGCTACACCTTC
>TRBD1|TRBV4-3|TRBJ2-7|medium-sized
CASSQDIPTGFYEQYF
TGCGCCAGCAGCCAAGATATACCGACAGGGTTCTACGAGCAGTACTTC
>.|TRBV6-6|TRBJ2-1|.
CASKDGSYNEQFF
TGTGCCAGCAAGGACGGAAGCTACAATGAGCAGTTCTTC
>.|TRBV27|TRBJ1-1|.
CASRGMEPEAFF
TGTGCCAGCAGGGGGATGGAGCCTGAAGCTTTCTTT
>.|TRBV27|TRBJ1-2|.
CASSLSPSGGTYGYTF
TGTGCCAGCAGTTTATCCCCCTCCGGGGGGACCTATGGCTACACCTTC
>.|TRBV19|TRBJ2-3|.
CASSIGWTVLNTQYF
TGTGCCAGTAGTATAGGGTGGACAGTTCTAAATACGCAGTATTTT
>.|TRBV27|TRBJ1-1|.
CASGLGSMNTEAFF
TGTGCCAGCGGCCTTGGCAGTATGAACACTGAAGCTTTCTTT
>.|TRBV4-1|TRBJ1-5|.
CASSQESGLWNQPQHF
TGCGCCAGCAGCCAAGAGTCGGGTTTGTGGAATCAGCCCCAGCATTTT
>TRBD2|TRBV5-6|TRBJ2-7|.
CASSLDLVGGPPYEQYF
TGTGCCAGCAGCTTGGATTTGGTGGGAGGGCCGCCCTACGAGCAGTACTTC
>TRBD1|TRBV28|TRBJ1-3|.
CASRLRQGNGNTIYF
TGTGCCAGCAGGCTTCGACAGGGGAACGGAAACACCATATATTTT
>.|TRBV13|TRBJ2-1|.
CASSSIWAEQFF
TGTGCCAGCAGCTCCATTTGGGCCGAGCAGTTCTTC
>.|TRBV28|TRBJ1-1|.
CASSFTEAFF
TGTGCCAGCAGCTTCACTGAAGCTTTCTTT
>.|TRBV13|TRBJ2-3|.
CASSLRISSTDTQYF
TGTGCCAGCAGCTTACGCATCTCTAGCACAGATACGCAGTATTTT
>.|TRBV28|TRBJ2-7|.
CASSPIGGAPYEQYF
TGTGCCAGCAGTCCCATTGGGGGGGCTCCCTACGAGCAGTACTTC
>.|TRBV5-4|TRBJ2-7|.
CASSLTVSYEQYF
TGTGCCAGCAGTCTGACGGTTTCCTACGAGCAGTACTTC
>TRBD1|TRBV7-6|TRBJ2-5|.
CASSTHRDRGGWEETQYF
TGTGCCAGCAGTACCCACAGGGACAGGGGCGGATGGGAAGAGACCCAGTACTTC
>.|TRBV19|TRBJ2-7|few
CASSRDPSYEQYF
TGTGCCAGTAGCCGAGACCCTTCCTACGAGCAGTACTTC
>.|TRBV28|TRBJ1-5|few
CASSSSQGFQPQHF
TGTGCCAGCAGTTCGAGCCAGGGTTTTCAGCCCCAGCATTTT
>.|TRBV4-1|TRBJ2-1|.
CASSQDRSSYNEQFF
TGCGCCAGCAGCCAAGACAGGAGCTCCTACAATGAGCAGTTCTTC
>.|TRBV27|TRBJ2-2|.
CASSFLAAGSGELFF
TGTGCCAGCAGTTTTTTAGCCGCGGGGTCCGGGGAGCTGTTTTTT
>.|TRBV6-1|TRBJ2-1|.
CASRQLNEQFF
TGTGCCAGCAGGCAGTTAAATGAGCAGTTCTTC
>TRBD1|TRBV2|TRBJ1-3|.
CASGGQGAQGNTIYF
TGTGCCAGCGGGGGACAGGGGGCTCAAGGAAACACCATATATTTT
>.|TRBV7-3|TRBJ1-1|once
CASSFAGYGAEAFF
TGTGCCAGCAGCTTTGCAGGGTACGGAGCTGAAGCTTTCTTT
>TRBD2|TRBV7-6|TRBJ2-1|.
CASSNPGLAGSEQFF
TGTGCCAGCAGCAACCCGGGACTAGCGGGAAGTGAGCAGTTCTTC
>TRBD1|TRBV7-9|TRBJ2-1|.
CASSSVEGQAYNEQFF
TGTGCCAGCAGCTCGGTCGAGGGACAGGCCTACAATGAGCAGTTCTTC
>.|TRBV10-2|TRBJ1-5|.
CASSENGGWNQPQHF
TGCGCCAGCAGTGAGAACGGGGGCTGGAATCAGCCCCAGCATTTT
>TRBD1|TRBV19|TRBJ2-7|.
CASSIGTGGFEQYF
TGTGCCAGTAGTATCGGGACAGGGGGCTTCGAGCAGTACTTC
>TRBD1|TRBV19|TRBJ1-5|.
CASWDSTNQPQHF
TGTGCCAGCTGGGACAGCACAAATCAGCCCCAGCATTTT
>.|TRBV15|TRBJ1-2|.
CATRDFAKGYTF
TGTGCCACCAGGGACTTCGCCAAGGGCTACACCTTC
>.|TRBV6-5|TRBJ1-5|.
CASSYSGGSQPQHF
TGTGCCAGCAGTTATTCGGGGGGCAGTCAGCCCCAGCATTTT
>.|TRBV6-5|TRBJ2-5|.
CASSYGGGPQETQYF
TGTGCCAGCAGTTACGGAGGCGGACCTCAAGAGACCCAGTACTTC
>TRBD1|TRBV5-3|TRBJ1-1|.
CARTDRQGNTEAFF
TGTGCCAGAACGGACAGGCAGGGAAACACTGAAGCTTTCTTT
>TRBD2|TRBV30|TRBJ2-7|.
CAWSVSTSGRQYF
TGTGCCTGGAGTGTAAGTACTAGCGGGAGGCAGTACTTC
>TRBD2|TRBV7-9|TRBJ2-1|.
CASSLFVGRADEQFF
TGTGCCAGCAGCTTATTCGTCGGGAGGGCGGATGAGCAGTTCTTC
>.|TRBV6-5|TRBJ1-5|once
CASSVGGGGNQPQHF
TGTGCCAGCAGCGTTGGCGGGGGGGGCAATCAGCCCCAGCATTTT
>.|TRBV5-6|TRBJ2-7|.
CASSLDDYEQYF
TGTGCCAGCAGCTTGGACGACTACGAGCAGTACTTC
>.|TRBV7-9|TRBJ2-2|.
CASSLELDWAANTGELFF
TGTGCCAGCAGCTTAGAACTAGACTGGGCCGCGAACACCGGGGAGCTGTTTTTT
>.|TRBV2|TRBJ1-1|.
CASSEEVKMNTEAFF
TGTGCCAGCAGTGAAGAGGTGAAGATGAACACTGAAGCTTTCTTT